Below, one T cell receptor beta chain is given with its context. Its antigen remains undetermined. There are no base qualities to consult, and no much larger clone falls within one base. Each collaborating institution followed its own protocols to collect whole blood in K2EDTA tubes. Collaborator samples were shipped for TCRbeta analysis as frozen whole blood, isolated PBMCs, or DNA extracted from either sample type. TCRbeta CDR3 regions were amplified from genomic DNA using the immunoSEQ Assay, a bias-controlled multiplex PCR. Per the source publication's procedure: The number of nucleated cells in each sample was estimated by amplification of reference gene primers within the assay. Sequence reads were collapsed and filtered to measure the absolute abundance of every unique TCRbeta CDR3 rearrangement. Productive Simpson clonality was computed per sample as the square root of Simpson's diversity index over productive rearrangements. TCRdb obtained this table from immuneACCESS and retained in-frame rearrangements with V and J assigned. These tables miss some clones; where compared with another copy, unresolved V genes account for less than half of the shortfall, and the remainder is unexplained. That table gives V, J and clone size, and the DNA gave D and trimming. Recorded for this sample are roughly 140,000 clones; around 82% of them occurred a single time. Jointly, the top ten make up 10% to 15% of the sample.

V is trimmed back by 6 bases and J by 4 bases, and the junction contains 5 bases that no gene match accounts for. According to the germline V gene (reference sequence), CDR1 reads MNHNY and CDR2 reads SVGAGI. Reading from cysteine to phenylalanine, the CDR3 counts 14 amino acids. Only the CDR3 DNA is retained, 42 bases long and in frame from the first base. The data derive from a study of blood T cell repertoires in COVID-19 (dated by TCRdb to about 2020). Background on the whole study: Collaborator samples came from the United States, Italy and Spain and covered acute and convalescent phases of COVID-19. Subjects who had been exposed to COVID-19, were actively infected with it, or had recovered from it provided the deeply sampled blood TCRbeta repertoires that made up the dataset. Where available, HLA class I and class II types were taken from metadata supplied by the sample provider and were not determined by assay-based typing. Sample metadata almost always included a de-identified subject ID, COVID-19 status, age in years and sex. The samples were drawn from two sources: the first 160 participants of the ongoing ImmuneRACE study, and 950 to 1,500 subjects contributed by 6 global collaborators. The repertoires were made available in a free public database intended to serve as a resource for research on the immune response to SARS-CoV-2. The material from the prospective study consisted of cDNA or gDNA derived from T cells, B-cell-depleted T cells, or PBMCs. Points the paper makes about the study in general: The quantity of clinical and demographic metadata differed by source and by participant and was supplied without curation.

The receptor was isolated from a man aged 60 to 75 with active or convalescent COVID-19. The chain uses TRBV6-6 and TRBJ2-4, with 8 junctional bases fitting TRBD1. Specimen: peripheral blood. The base sequence is TGTGCCAGCAGGGAAACAGGGGGGAAAAACATTCAGTACTTC. This is translated as CASRETGGKNIQYF.